This T cell receptor (beta chain) was recovered during a study of human T cells and chemical hapten exposure. About the research overall: Upper-back patches of 0.01% DPC were read at 6 days.

Each CDR3 protein is one row after TCRdb ran MiXCR on the RACE reads. The sample lists roughly 200,000 distinct CDR3 sequences, around 22% seen once, with approximately 6.7% in the top ten. V lost 5 bases and J lost 6; bases outside the gene matches: 11. This CDR3 spans 16 amino acids. Germline lookup yields CDR1 SGHTA and CDR2 FQGTGA. Stated time point: patch test 1, 2 weeks after DPC sensitization. Treatment in this sample: therapeutic diphenylcyclopropenone sensitization with weekly scalp DPC. This chain links TRBV7-3 with TRBJ2-3; 10 positions agree with TRBD2. This TCR was sampled from a woman in her forties or fifties with alopecia areata. Some clones in this sample may be carry-over from other donors' samples. This material consisted of whole blood, taken in connection with sensitization to the hapten diphenylcyclopropenone (DPC). Here the CDR3 reads CASSPTLQREGDTQYF. In nucleotides, the CDR3 is TGTGCCAGCAGCCCAACCCTACAGCGGGAGGGGGATACGCAGTATTTT.